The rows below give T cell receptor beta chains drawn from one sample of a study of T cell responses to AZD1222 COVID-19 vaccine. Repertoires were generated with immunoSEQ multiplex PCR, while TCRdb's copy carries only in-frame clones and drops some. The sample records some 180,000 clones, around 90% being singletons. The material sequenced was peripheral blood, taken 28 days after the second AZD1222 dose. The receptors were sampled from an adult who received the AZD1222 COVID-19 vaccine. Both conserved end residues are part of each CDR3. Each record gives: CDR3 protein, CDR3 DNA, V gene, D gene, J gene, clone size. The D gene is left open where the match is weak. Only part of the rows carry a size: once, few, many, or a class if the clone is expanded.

CDR3 protein: CASIWGAGELFF
CDR3 DNA: TGTGCCAGCATTTGGGGGGCCGGGGAGCTGTTTTTT
V gene: TRBV2
D gene: NA
J gene: TRBJ2-2
clone size: few

CDR3 protein: CASSQVGQWGTEAFF
CDR3 DNA: TGCGCCAGCAGCCAAGTCGGGCAGTGGGGCACTGAAGCTTTCTTT
V gene: TRBV4-3
D gene: NA
J gene: TRBJ1-1
clone size: once

CDR3 protein: CASSQGATNEKLFF
CDR3 DNA: TGTGCCAGCAGCCAGGGTGCAACTAATGAAAAACTGTTTTTT
V gene: TRBV3-1/TRBV3-2
D gene: NA
J gene: TRBJ1-4
clone size: NA

CDR3 protein: CASSLGGQGRETQYF
CDR3 DNA: TGTGCCAGCAGCTTAGGCGGACAAGGGAGGGAGACCCAGTACTTC
V gene: TRBV7-3
D gene: NA
J gene: TRBJ2-5
clone size: NA

CDR3 protein: CASSQDRSYEQYF
CDR3 DNA: TGCGCCAGCAGCCAAGACAGATCCTACGAGCAGTACTTC
V gene: TRBV4-3
D gene: NA
J gene: TRBJ2-7
clone size: NA

CDR3 protein: CASGERGTFSTDTQYF
CDR3 DNA: TGTGCCAGCGGCGAGCGGGGGACCTTCAGCACAGATACGCAGTATTTT
V gene: TRBV7-2
D gene: TRBD2
J gene: TRBJ2-3
clone size: NA

CDR3 protein: CASSQPGLAPEQYF
CDR3 DNA: TGTGCCAGCAGTCAACCGGGACTAGCCCCAGAGCAGTACTTC
V gene: TRBV6-1
D gene: TRBD2
J gene: TRBJ2-7
clone size: NA

CDR3 protein: CASSLSMSGGSGNTIYF
CDR3 DNA: TGTGCCAGCAGTTTATCGATGTCTGGGGGCTCTGGAAACACCATATATTTT
V gene: TRBV27
D gene: NA
J gene: TRBJ1-3
clone size: NA

CDR3 protein: CAWTATNTGELFF
CDR3 DNA: TGTGCCTGGACGGCGACGAACACCGGGGAGCTGTTTTTT
V gene: TRBV30
D gene: NA
J gene: TRBJ2-2
clone size: few

CDR3 protein: CASSLKGHSNQPQHF
CDR3 DNA: TGTGCCAGCAGCCTGAAAGGGCATAGCAATCAGCCCCAGCATTTT
V gene: TRBV5-8
D gene: NA
J gene: TRBJ1-5
clone size: NA

CDR3 protein: CASSRRQTYGYTF
CDR3 DNA: TGTGCCAGCAGCCGGCGACAGACGTATGGCTACACCTTC
V gene: TRBV3-1/TRBV3-2
D gene: NA
J gene: TRBJ1-2
clone size: NA

CDR3 protein: CATSRDRGVRKLFF
CDR3 DNA: TGTGCCACCAGCAGAGACAGGGGGGTTCGAAAACTGTTTTTT
V gene: TRBV15
D gene: TRBD1
J gene: TRBJ1-4
clone size: NA

CDR3 protein: CAIRQGGFNQPQHF
CDR3 DNA: TGTGCCATCAGACAGGGGGGTTTCAATCAGCCCCAGCATTTT
V gene: TRBV10-3
D gene: TRBD1
J gene: TRBJ1-5
clone size: once

CDR3 protein: CASSLWADTQYF
CDR3 DNA: TGTGCCAGCAGCTTGTGGGCAGATACGCAGTATTTT
V gene: TRBV7-2
D gene: NA
J gene: TRBJ2-3
clone size: NA

CDR3 protein: CASSYRADSTDTQYF
CDR3 DNA: TGTGCCAGCAGTTACCGGGCTGACAGTACAGATACGCAGTATTTT
V gene: TRBV6-5
D gene: NA
J gene: TRBJ2-3
clone size: NA

CDR3 protein: CASRLSETSGYNEQFF
CDR3 DNA: TGTGCCAGCAGGTTGTCCGAGACTAGCGGCTACAATGAGCAGTTCTTC
V gene: TRBV2
D gene: TRBD2
J gene: TRBJ2-1
clone size: once

CDR3 protein: CAISEYRAGYTF
CDR3 DNA: TGTGCCATCAGTGAGTACAGGGCTGGCTACACCTTC
V gene: TRBV10-3
D gene: NA
J gene: TRBJ1-2
clone size: once

CDR3 protein: CASSQGILRGTYGYTF
CDR3 DNA: TGTGCCAGCAGCCAAGGTATACTCAGGGGCACCTATGGCTACACCTTC
V gene: TRBV3-1/TRBV3-2
D gene: NA
J gene: TRBJ1-2
clone size: NA

CDR3 protein: CATSRVLTGGETQYF
CDR3 DNA: TGTGCCACCAGCAGAGTTCTAACAGGGGGGGAGACCCAGTACTTC
V gene: TRBV15
D gene: TRBD1
J gene: TRBJ2-5
clone size: NA

CDR3 protein: CASRGGREFTQPQHF
CDR3 DNA: TGTGCCAGTAGGGGGGGCAGGGAATTCACCCAGCCCCAGCATTTT
V gene: TRBV19
D gene: NA
J gene: TRBJ1-5
clone size: NA

CDR3 protein: CASSIDWGDSYNEQFF
CDR3 DNA: TGTGCCAGTAGTATAGATTGGGGGGACTCCTACAATGAGCAGTTCTTC
V gene: TRBV19
D gene: NA
J gene: TRBJ2-1
clone size: NA

CDR3 protein: CASSGQGPNQPQHF
CDR3 DNA: TGTGCCAGCTCTGGACAGGGACCCAATCAGCCCCAGCATTTT
V gene: TRBV18
D gene: TRBD1
J gene: TRBJ1-5
clone size: NA

CDR3 protein: CASSGSGGTDTQYF
CDR3 DNA: TGTGCCAGCAGCGGTAGCGGGGGCACAGATACGCAGTATTTT
V gene: TRBV7-9
D gene: TRBD2
J gene: TRBJ2-3
clone size: NA

CDR3 protein: CASSLAASGTPYEQYF
CDR3 DNA: TGTGCCAGCAGTTTAGCGGCTAGCGGGACCCCCTACGAGCAGTACTTC
V gene: TRBV27
D gene: TRBD2
J gene: TRBJ2-7
clone size: NA

CDR3 protein: CASSLMLGAQDEQFF
CDR3 DNA: TGTGCCAGCAGTTTAATGCTGGGGGCGCAGGATGAGCAGTTCTTC
V gene: TRBV27
D gene: NA
J gene: TRBJ2-1
clone size: NA

CDR3 protein: CASSSLDRVHEQYF
CDR3 DNA: TGTGCCAGCAGCTCGCTTGACAGGGTCCACGAGCAGTACTTC
V gene: TRBV6-5
D gene: TRBD1
J gene: TRBJ2-7
clone size: NA

CDR3 protein: CATGTSPTYEQYF
CDR3 DNA: TGTGCCACCGGGACGTCTCCTACCTACGAGCAGTACTTC
V gene: TRBV6-5
D gene: NA
J gene: TRBJ2-7
clone size: NA

CDR3 protein: CASSEAAALNYGYTF
CDR3 DNA: TGTGCCAGCTCAGAGGCGGCCGCCCTTAACTATGGCTACACCTTC
V gene: TRBV18
D gene: NA
J gene: TRBJ1-2
clone size: NA

CDR3 protein: CASSQDLKEKLFF
CDR3 DNA: TGTGCCAGCTCCCAGGACCTGAAGGAAAAACTGTTTTTT
V gene: TRBV18
D gene: NA
J gene: TRBJ1-4
clone size: NA

CDR3 protein: CASSQDSNQPQHF
CDR3 DNA: TGTGCCAGCTCCCAGGACAGTAATCAGCCCCAGCATTTT
V gene: TRBV18
D gene: NA
J gene: TRBJ1-5
clone size: once